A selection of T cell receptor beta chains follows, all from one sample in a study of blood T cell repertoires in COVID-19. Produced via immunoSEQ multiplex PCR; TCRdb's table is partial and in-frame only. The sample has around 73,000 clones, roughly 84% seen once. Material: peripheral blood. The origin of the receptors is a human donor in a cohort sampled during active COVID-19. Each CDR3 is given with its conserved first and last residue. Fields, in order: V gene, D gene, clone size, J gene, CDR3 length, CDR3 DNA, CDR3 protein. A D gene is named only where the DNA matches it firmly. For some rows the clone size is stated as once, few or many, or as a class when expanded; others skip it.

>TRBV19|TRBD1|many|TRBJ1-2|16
TGTGCCAGTAGTGTCGGGACAGGGGGAGCTAACTATGGCTACACCTTC
CASSVGTGGANYGYTF
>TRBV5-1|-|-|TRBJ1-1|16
TGCGCCAGCAGCCCGGGGGGTCGGCCCCGAGAGGCTGAAGCTTTCTTT
CASSPGGRPREAEAFF
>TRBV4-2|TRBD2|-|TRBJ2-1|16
TGTGCCAGCAGCCAAGAAGGGGCGGGGGTATACAATGAGCAGTTCTTC
CASSQEGAGVYNEQFF
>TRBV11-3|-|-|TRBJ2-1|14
TGTGCCAGCAGCTACCGAGGGCAGAACAATGAGCAGTTCTTC
CASSYRGQNNEQFF
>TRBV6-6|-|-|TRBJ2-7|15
TGTGCCAGCAGGGATGGGGGGGGCGGTAAGTACGAGCAGTACTTC
CASRDGGGGKYEQYF
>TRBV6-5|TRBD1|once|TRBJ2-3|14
TGTGCCAGCAGCCGGGACAGGGTCACAGATACGCAGTATTTT
CASSRDRVTDTQYF
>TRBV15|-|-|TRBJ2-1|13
TGTGCCACCAGCGGGCAGGGGTTGAATGAGCAGTTCTTC
CATSGQGLNEQFF
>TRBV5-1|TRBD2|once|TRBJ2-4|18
TGCGCCAGCAGCATAAAGGCTAGCGGGGGGTTAGCCAAAAACATTCAGTACTTC
CASSIKASGGLAKNIQYF
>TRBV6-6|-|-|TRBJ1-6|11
TGTGCCAGCCATAGTAATTCACCCCTCCACTTT
CASHSNSPLHF
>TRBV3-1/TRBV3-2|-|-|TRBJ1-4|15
TGTGCCAGCAGCCAAGGTAGTGGAGGGTATGAAAAACTGTTTTTT
CASSQGSGGYEKLFF
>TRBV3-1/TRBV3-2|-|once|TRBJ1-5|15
TGTGCCAGCAGCCCCCGGGCAGGGGGCAATCAGCCCCAGCATTTT
CASSPRAGGNQPQHF
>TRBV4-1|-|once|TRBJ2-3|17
TGCGCCAGCAGCCAAGTGCGCGCAGGGGTTAGCACAGATACGCAGTATTTT
CASSQVRAGVSTDTQYF
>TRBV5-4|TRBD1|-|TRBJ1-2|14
TGTGCCAGCAGCGAAATACAGGGGGCGGCTGGCTACACCTTC
CASSEIQGAAGYTF
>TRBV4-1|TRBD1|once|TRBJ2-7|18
TGCGCCAGCAGCCCATATTCCGCCGGGACAGGGCCTTCCTACGAGCAGTACTTC
CASSPYSAGTGPSYEQYF
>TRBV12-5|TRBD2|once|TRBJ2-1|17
TGTGCTAGTGGTTTGGTACCTAGCGGGGGGTCTTACAATGAGCAGTTCTTC
CASGLVPSGGSYNEQFF
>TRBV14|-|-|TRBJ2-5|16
TGTGCCAGCAGCCGGAGGGCAGGGGGTAACCAAGAGACCCAGTACTTC
CASSRRAGGNQETQYF
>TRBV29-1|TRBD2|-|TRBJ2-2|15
TGCAGCGTTGAAGAAGCGGGGGTGTTTTCCGGGGAGCTGTTTTTT
CSVEEAGVFSGELFF
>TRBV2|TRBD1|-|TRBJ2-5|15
TGTGCCAGCAGTCCCGGGACAGGGATCTGGGAGACCCAGTACTTC
CASSPGTGIWETQYF
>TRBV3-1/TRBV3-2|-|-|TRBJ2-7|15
TGTGCCAGCAGCCAAACAGGGTTGGGGAATTACGAGCAGTACTTC
CASSQTGLGNYEQYF
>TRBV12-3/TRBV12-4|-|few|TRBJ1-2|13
TGTGCCAGCATCCTTAGCGGGGTAGGCGGCTACACCTTC
CASILSGVGGYTF
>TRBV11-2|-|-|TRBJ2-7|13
TGTGCCAGCAGCGAATGGAGCTCCTACGAGCAGTACTTC
CASSEWSSYEQYF
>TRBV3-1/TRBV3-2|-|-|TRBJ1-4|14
TGTGCCAGCAGCTCCAACAGGGTGAATGAAAAACTGTTTTTT
CASSSNRVNEKLFF
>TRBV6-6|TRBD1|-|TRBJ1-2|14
TGTGCCAGCACCCAAAGCCGGGACAGCTATGGCTACACCTTC
CASTQSRDSYGYTF
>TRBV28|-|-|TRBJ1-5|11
TGTGCCAGCAGCACATCTCAGCCCCAGCATTTT
CASSTSQPQHF
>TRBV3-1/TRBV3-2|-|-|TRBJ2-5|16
TGTGCCAGCAGCCCGGAGCCTTTACTCAGCCAAGAGACCCAGTACTTC
CASSPEPLLSQETQYF
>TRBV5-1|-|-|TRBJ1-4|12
TGCGCCAGCAGGGGGGGGAATGAAAAACTGTTTTTT
CASRGGNEKLFF
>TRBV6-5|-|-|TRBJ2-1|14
TGTGCCAGCAGTCCGGGATCAATTGCGTCGGCTGGGTTCTTC
CASSPGSIASAGFF
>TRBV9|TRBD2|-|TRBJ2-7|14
TGTGCCAGCAGCGTTAGCGGGGGGCCGGGTGAGCAGTACTTC
CASSVSGGPGEQYF